This T cell receptor (beta chain) was identified in a study of Graves' ophthalmopathy and Graves' hyperthyroidism. The study, taken as a whole, reports: Blood was where most expanded thyroid clonotypes above 0.001 frequency also turned up.

Diagnosis used clinical symptoms, serum thyroxine, TRAb, thyroid ultrasound and orbital computed tomography. This clonotype was observed at least ten times. Its antigen is currently unknown. Amplification of TCR beta CDR3 regions used RNA transcripts. HTBI primers were employed in first-round RT-PCR, then a second-round multiplex PCR followed. TCRdb re-derived calls from the multiplex PCR reads in MiXCR, one entry per CDR3 protein. The table records 620,000 or so distinct CDR3 sequences, 20% to 25% of them present only once. The TCR was taken from a young woman with stable Graves' hyperthyroidism. Some clones in this sample may be carry-over from other donors' samples. The sample consisted of peripheral blood.

The CDR3 DNA is TGTGCCAGCAGTTACTCAGGGGGACAGGGGGTGCCCCAGCATTTT. Translation gives CASSYSGGQGVPQHF. The gene calls are TRBV6-5 and TRBJ1-5; 11 nucleotides agree with TRBD1. This CDR3 contains 15 residues. V was clipped by 0 bases and J by 9 bases; unmatched bases: 4. Germline V gene sequence: CDR1 MNHEY, CDR2 SVGAGI.